Here is one T cell receptor (beta chain) with its context. CDR1 LNHDA and CDR2 SQIVND come from the germline V gene (reference sequence). The germline V and J ends were trimmed by 7 bases and 1 base, with 10 bases remaining between them. CDR3 length: 13 amino acids. The sample is drawn from a study of blood T cell repertoires in COVID-19. Assay used: immunoSEQ multiplex PCR; TCRdb lists only in-frame clones, some missing. The top ten clones hold about 4% of a sample with 200,000 to 250,000 clones, about nine tenths of them seen once. The sequencing input was PBMCs or T cells enriched from blood (not recorded which). The receptor was derived from a woman between 40 and 55 years old with acute COVID-19. V gene TRBV19 combines with J gene TRBJ1-2, with D tentatively TRBD1 (6 bases). Here the CDR3 reads CASNRQDNYGYTF. CDR3 in DNA: TGTGCCAGTAACCGACAGGATAACTATGGCTACACCTTC.